The present TCR beta chain was sequenced within a study of metastatic and nonmetastatic thyroid tumors. This clone showed up many times. In the authors' workflow: Differences in CDR3 between clinicopathological groups were drawn on to build a classifier intended to discriminate distant-metastatic papillary thyroid cancer patients. TCRdb re-analyzed the PCR reads through MiXCR. These V and J calls are TCRdb output, not the study's own analysis. The sample lists under 50,000 clones; approximately 20% were seen once. Patients underwent thyroid surgery, and none had received any treatment before it. What was sequenced was blood. This TCR derives from a male donor with papillary thyroid cancer or a benign thyroid nodule (not recorded which). Some clones in this sample may be carry-over from other donors' samples.

CDR3 sequence (DNA): TGTGCCAGCAGCTTAGAGGGCCTTGAGACCGGGGAGCTGTTTTTT. Protein sequence: CASSLEGLETGELFF. V is TRBV11-3 and J is TRBJ2-2; D is unclear. Per the germline V gene, CDR1 is SGHNT and CDR2 is YENEEA. V lost 0 bases, J lost 5 bases, and 10 bases lay in between. The CDR3 runs to 15 residues. The whole variable domain, remainder taken from reference TRBV11-3 and TRBJ2-2, is EAGVVQSPRYKIIEKKQPVAFWCNPISGHNTLYWYLQNLGQGPELLIRYENEEAVDDSQLPKDRFSAERLKGVDSTLKIQPAELGDSAVYLCASSLEGLETGELFFGEGSRLTVL.